The entry below describes one T cell receptor (beta chain). A CD45RA-negative memory subset and a CD45RA+ naive subset were separated from the CD4+ cells. These data belong to a study of shared clonotypes between healthy human individuals. TCRdb's copy holds only in-frame clones and misses some; the assay was immunoSEQ multiplex PCR. The profile shows around 1.4 million clones, approximately 98.5% of them singletons. In germline, CDR1 is SGHVS, CDR2 FQNEAQ. Trimming at V came to 2 bases and at J to 4 bases, leaving 8 bases not matched to a gene. The CDR3 consists of 17 residues. The chain recombines TRBV7-8 with TRBJ2-1, with 10 bases lining up with TRBD2. This receptor was obtained from a man under 40 in good health. The sample comprised naive CD4+ T cells sorted from blood. Subset here: CD45RA+ positively selected. CDR3 nucleotides: TGTGCCAGCAGCTTACGGGAGAGGACTAGCGGTTACAATGAGCAGTTCTTC. Amino acids: CASSLRERTSGYNEQFF. The full variable domain, in which reference TRBV7-8 and TRBJ2-1 provide the parts outside the CDR3, is GAGVSQSPRYKVAKRGQDVALRCDPISGHVSLFWYQQALGQGPEFLTYFQNEAQLDKSGLPSDRFFAERPEGSVSTLKIQRTQQEDSAVYLCASSLRERTSGYNEQFFGPGTRLTVL.